A single sample is the source of the 25 T cell receptor beta chains below, sequenced in a study of T cells in Graves' hyperthyroidism and ophthalmopathy. TCR beta CDR3 regions were amplified from RNA. RT-PCR in the first round (using the HTBI primer set) targeted the TCR CDR3. TCRdb processed the multiplex PCR reads anew with MiXCR; each CDR3 protein has one entry. Of 750,000 to 900,000 distinct CDR3 sequences listed, 38% are singletons. Sequencing used blood. The origin of the receptors is a man younger than 35 with Graves' hyperthyroidism.

Concerning this clonotype itself: With a much larger clone just one base away, this may be a read error. The J gene is TRBJ2-5, the V gene TRBV7-8, with D possibly matching TRBD2 (6 bases). Germline V lookup: CDR1 SGHVS, CDR2 FQNEAQ. Trimming pared 3 bases from V and 9 bases from J, leaving 11 bases between. The CDR3 extends over 12 amino acids. CDR3 in DNA: TGTGCCAGCAGCTTGGCGTGGGAGGCCCAGTACTTC. Amino acids: CASSLAWEAQYF.

The chain employs TRBV7-9 and TRBJ2-7; D unresolved. Germline V gives CDR1 SEHNR, CDR2 FQNEAQ (reference sequence). The V gene lost 4 bases and the J gene lost 0 bases, with 13 bases spanning the gap. The CDR3 has 15 residues. CDR3 sequence: CASSSSTVSSYEQYF. CDR3 bases: TGTGCCAGCAGCTCCTCGACGGTGAGCTCCTACGAGCAGTACTTC.

The chain combines TRBV2 with TRBJ2-5; TRBD1 aligns across 9 bases. The V gene end was trimmed by 6 bases and the J gene end by 1 base; junction bases not matched to a gene: 6. Germline-derived CDR1 and CDR2 are SNHLY and FYNNEI. The CDR3 runs 15 residues. The CDR3 coding sequence is TGTGCCAGCAGCGTGGAGACAGGGGGCCAAGAGACCCAGTACTTC. Translated: CASSVETGGQETQYF.

The chain employs TRBV4-1 and TRBJ2-7; D might be TRBD2 (5 bases). Germline CDR1 and CDR2: MGHRA and YSYEKL. Trimming shortened V by 1 base and J by 0 bases, and 10 bases separated the two germline ends. This CDR3 is built from 15 residues. CDR3 nucleotide sequence: TGCGCCAGCAGCCAAGGGTTAACTAGCTCCTACGAGCAGTACTTC. As protein: CASSQGLTSSYEQYF.

This clonotype showed up many times. The chain carries TRBV7-3 and TRBJ2-2, with a tentative D call TRBD1 (6 bases). CDR1 SGHTA and CDR2 FQGTGA come from the germline V gene. The germline V and J ends were trimmed by 5 bases and 6 bases, with 13 bases remaining between them. CDR3 length: 14 amino acids. Here the CDR3 reads CASSQGGLAGELFF. CDR3 in DNA: TGTGCCAGCAGCCAAGGGGGTCTCGCCGGGGAGCTGTTTTTT.

This clonotype was found a few times. This chain connects TRBV7-2 to TRBJ2-5, with 9 positions matching TRBD2. Germline values: CDR1 SGHTA, CDR2 FQGNSA. With 4 bases clipped from V and 1 base from J, the junction kept 7 bases outside the gene matches. This CDR3 region has 16 residues. The CDR3 DNA follows: TGTGCCAGCAGCTCCTCTAGCGGGGACTTCCAAGAGACCCAGTACTTC. As protein: CASSSSSGDFQETQYF.

The V and J genes are TRBV11-2 and TRBJ2-7; 10 bases align to TRBD2. The CDR3 length is 17 residues. The V gene's germline CDR1 is SGHAT and CDR2 FQNNGV. Trimming cost V 0 bases and J 4 bases; bases outside gene matches: 9. The CDR3 is CASSLDLLASGGYEQYF. The DNA for the CDR3 is TGTGCCAGCAGCTTAGATCTTTTGGCTAGCGGGGGATACGAGCAGTACTTC.

This clonotype was seen many times. The V call is TRBV2, the J call TRBJ1-1, with TRBD1 matching 8 bases. Trimming cost V 7 bases and J 7 bases; bases outside gene matches: 2. The CDR3 has 11 amino acids. Germline lookup yields CDR1 SNHLY and CDR2 FYNNEI. The CDR3 DNA is TGTGCCAGCAAGGGACAGGTTGAAGCTTTCTTT. Encoded protein: CASKGQVEAFF.

This clonotype was counted a few times. V is TRBV2 and J is TRBJ2-5; 10 bases are a match to TRBD1. CDR1 and CDR2 from the germline V gene are SNHLY and FYNNEI. The ends lost 4 bases at V and 6 bases at J; junction bases unmatched: 8. The CDR3 is 15 residues long. CDR3 sequence reads: CASSGWDRGKKTQYF. In DNA form, the CDR3 reads TGTGCCAGCAGTGGTTGGGACAGGGGAAAGAAGACCCAGTACTTC.

Notes on this clonotype: This may be a read error, as it is one base from a much larger clone. The chain uses TRBV12-3 or TRBV12-4 and TRBJ2-5, with D uncertain. The ends were cut back, 3 bases at V and 14 bases at J, with 19 bases in the middle. CDR3 length: 13 amino acids. The CDR3 sequence: CASSFSPGPRAYF. CDR3 DNA sequence: TGTGCCAGCAGTTTCTCACCGGGCCCCCGGGCATACTTC.

The chain uses TRBV19 and TRBJ1-2; 9 bases align to TRBD1. Trimming cost V 6 bases and J 3 bases; bases outside gene matches: 14. The germline V gene has CDR1 LNHDA and CDR2 SQIVND (reference sequence). This CDR3 is 17 amino acids long. The CDR3 sequence: CASSTPGQGAFDYGYTF. The CDR3 DNA reads TGTGCCAGTAGCACCCCGGGACAGGGCGCGTTTGACTATGGCTACACCTTC.

This chain links TRBV5-5 with TRBJ1-1, with a possible D match to TRBD1 (5 bases). The ends were cut back, 1 base at V and 5 bases at J, with 9 bases in the middle. Germline CDR1 reads SGHKS; CDR2 reads YYEKEE (reference sequence). The CDR3 runs to 13 residues. The CDR3 spells CASSLPEGTEAFF. CDR3 sequence (DNA): TGTGCCAGCAGCTTGCCTGAGGGGACTGAAGCTTTCTTT. Complete variable domain (other parts from reference TRBV5-5 and TRBJ1-1): DAGVTQSPTHLIKTRGQQVTLRCSPISGHKSVSWYQQVLGQGPQFIFQYYEKEERGRGNFPDRFSARQFPNYSSELNVNALLLGDSALYLCASSLPEGTEAFFGQGTRLTVV.

This chain connects TRBV25-1 to TRBJ2-7; 8 bases are shared with TRBD1. CDR3 length: 14 residues. The germline CDR1 and CDR2 sequences are MGHDK and SYGVNS. With 4 bases clipped from V and 5 bases from J, the junction kept 7 bases outside the gene matches. CDR3 residues: CASSATTGADEQYF. CDR3 bases: TGTGCCAGCAGTGCGACGACAGGGGCGGACGAGCAGTACTTC.

Comment on this clonotype: Likely a read error: the CDR3 ends without its conserved phenylalanine or tryptophan. Because the CDR3's place on the DNA is in doubt, the DNA is left out and the CDR3 is given as listed by TCRdb. The J gene is TRBJ1-4, the V gene TRBV10-2; TRBD1, as called in the table, went unchecked against the DNA. In germline, CDR1 is WSHSY, CDR2 SAAADI. The CDR3 is 10 residues long, counting both termini. The CDR3 here is CASSEPGANY.

The chain has TRBV11-2 and TRBJ2-5; no reliable D call. This CDR3 comprises 14 residues. V was pared by 4 bases and J by 2 bases, with 11 bases between. From germline, CDR1 is SGHAT and CDR2 FQNNGV. The CDR3 sequence is CASSYSGPQETQYF. The CDR3, as DNA: TGTGCCAGCAGCTACTCCGGGCCTCAAGAGACCCAGTACTTC.

In its sample, this clonotype was seen a few times. The J gene is TRBJ1-2, the V gene TRBV5-1, with D possibly being TRBD1 (5 bases). V lost 0 bases and J 3 bases, leaving 6 bases between the germline ends. The CDR3 extends over 13 amino acids. The germline V gene has CDR1 SGHRS and CDR2 YFSETQ. The chain's CDR3 is CASSLGDDYGYTF. DNA for the CDR3: TGCGCCAGCAGCTTGGGGGACGACTATGGCTACACCTTC.

The V and J genes are TRBV20-1 and TRBJ2-2; D is undetermined. The CDR3 is made up of 14 amino acids. The V gene's germline CDR1 is DFQATT and CDR2 SNEGSKA (reference sequence). Trimming removed 3 bases from V and 6 bases from J, with 14 bases in between. The CDR3 reads CSARTPNHSGELFF. The CDR3, as DNA: TGCAGTGCTAGGACCCCAAACCACTCCGGGGAGCTGTTTTTT.

This clonotype was seen at least ten times. This chain connects TRBV25-1 to TRBJ2-7, with unresolved D. CDR1 is MGHDK and CDR2 is SYGVNS in the germline V gene. Deletions cut 4 bases from V and 6 bases from J, with 7 bases between. The CDR3 spans 11 residues. The DNA for the CDR3 is TGTGCCAGCAGTGTTGGACCCGAGCAGTACTTC. It encodes CASSVGPEQYF.

This clonotype was detected only a few times. The V and J genes are TRBV13 and TRBJ1-2, with TRBD1 identical over 7 bases. This CDR3 region has 14 residues. The V gene's germline CDR1 is PRHDT and CDR2 FYEKMQ (reference sequence). V lost 5 bases to trimming and J lost 5 bases; unmatched junction nucleotides: 8. CDR3 loop: CASSMPDRLYGYTF. The CDR3 bases are TGTGCCAGCAGCATGCCGGACAGGCTATATGGCTACACCTTC.

Only a few counts were recorded for this clonotype. The chain combines TRBV5-1 with TRBJ1-4; maybe TRBD1 (6 bases). The V gene's germline CDR1 is SGHRS and CDR2 YFSETQ. This CDR3 spans 14 amino acids. V lost 2 bases to trimming and J lost 8 bases, with 13 bases between them. The CDR3 DNA follows: TGCGCCAGCAGCTTCGGGGGGCGCGGGGAAAAACTGTTTTTT. Encoded protein: CASSFGGRGEKLFF.

On this clonotype: A much larger clonotype is one base distant, so this may be a read error. The chain recombines TRBV15 with TRBJ1-5; 8 nucleotides line up with TRBD1. The CDR3 spans 15 residues. V gave up 5 bases and J gave up 2 bases; unmatched junction bases: 5. CDR1 and CDR2 from the germline V gene are LNHNV and YYDKDF (reference sequence). CDR3 sequence reads: CATSVAGQGNQPQHF. The CDR3 region has the DNA TGTGCCACCAGCGTGGCGGGACAGGGCAATCAGCCCCAGCATTTT.

This clonotype was counted many times. Sequence at one end of the junction differs from germline and may be a read error. The DNA for the CDR3 is TGTGCTAGCAGCCAAGGACAGGGTTTGGAGACCCAGTACTTC. It encodes CASSQGQGLETQYF. The chain links TRBV7-7 to TRBJ2-5; TRBD1 aligns across 8 bases. The CDR3 contains 14 residues. Per the germline V gene, CDR1 is SSHAT and CDR2 is FNYEAQ (reference sequence).

V and J are TRBV28 and TRBJ1-4; D call uncertain. The CDR3 totals 12 residues. V was clipped by 2 bases and J by 7 bases, with 5 bases between them. Per germline, CDR1 MDHEN and CDR2 SYDVKM. The CDR3 nucleotides read TGTGCCAGCAGTTTAGTTCTTGAAAAACTGTTTTTT. Translated: CASSLVLEKLFF.

The rearrangement uses TRBV12-3 or TRBV12-4 and TRBJ1-5, with D maybe TRBD1 (5 bases). V lost 2 bases, J lost 7 bases, and 9 bases lay in between. The CDR3 has 13 amino acids. CDR3 sequence: CASSLTGRQPQHF. Here the CDR3 DNA reads TGTGCCAGCAGTTTAACGGGGCGGCAGCCCCAGCATTTT.

J is TRBJ2-7 and V is TRBV7-9, with 9 bases aligning to TRBD1. V gave up 5 bases and J gave up 6 bases; unmatched junction bases: 8. CDR3 length: 14 amino acids. Germline V CDR1 and CDR2: SEHNR, FQNEAQ (reference sequence). The CDR3 sequence is CASSRGQGASEQYF. The CDR3 DNA is TGTGCCAGCAGCCGGGGACAGGGTGCGTCCGAGCAGTACTTC.